Following are 8 T cell receptor beta chains from one sample sequenced in a study of human T cells and chemical hapten exposure. Time point meaning: pre-sensitization, week 0. Treatment given: therapeutic diphenylcyclopropenone sensitization with weekly scalp DPC. TCRdb independently ran MiXCR on the RACE reads; one entry per CDR3 protein. Among 35,000 to 45,000 distinct CDR3 sequences listed, roughly 12% were seen once. Sequenced here: whole blood, sampled in connection with sensitization to the hapten diphenylcyclopropenone (DPC). The receptors were sampled from a woman under 40 with alopecia areata. Some clones in this sample may be carry-over from other donors' samples.

This clonotype was observed many times. This rearrangement joins TRBV2 to TRBJ2-5, with unresolved D. CDR3 length equals 11 residues. Germline CDR1 SNHLY, CDR2 FYNNEI. V gave up 1 base and J gave up 7 bases, with 4 bases separating them. The CDR3, as DNA: TGTGCCAGCAGTGAAGAGAGGACCCAGTACTTC. As protein: CASSEERTQYF. The complete variable domain, with remaining parts taken from reference TRBV2 and TRBJ2-5, reads EPEVTQTPSHQVTQMGQEVILRCVPISNHLYFYWYRQILGQKVEFLVSFYNNEISEKSEIFDDQFSVERPDGSNFTLKIRSTKLEDSAMYFCASSEERTQYFGPGTRLLVL.

In its sample, this clonotype was seen a few times. The CDR3 region has the DNA TGTGCCACCAGCAGAGATCTTTTATTGGATGGGACCCAGTACTTC. Translation gives CATSRDLLLDGTQYF. The J gene is TRBJ2-5, the V gene TRBV15; D is unclear. The germline CDR1 and CDR2 sequences are LNHNV and YYDKDF (reference sequence). CDR3 size: 15 residues. V was clipped by 0 bases and J by 7 bases, with 15 bases between them.

This clonotype showed up many times. V usage is TRBV7-2 and J usage is TRBJ2-1; 7 nucleotides align to TRBD2. Trimming cost V 6 bases and J 2 bases; bases outside gene matches: 13. The CDR3 has 17 amino acids. Germline CDR1 and CDR2: SGHTA and FQGNSA. CDR3: CASSLYGTNLPYNEQFF. CDR3 coding DNA: TGTGCCAGCAGTTTGTACGGGACTAATCTTCCCTACAATGAGCAGTTCTTC. The full variable domain, its missing parts supplied by reference TRBV7-2 and TRBJ2-1, is GAGVSQSPSNKVTEKGKDVELRCDPISGHTALYWYRQSLGQGLEFLIYFQGNSAPDKSGLPSDRFSAERTGGSVSTLTIQRTQQEDSAVYLCASSLYGTNLPYNEQFFGPGTRLTVL.

This clonotype was detected many times. The rearrangement links TRBV7-3 to TRBJ2-3, with 11 nucleotides matching TRBD2. Germline CDR1 is SGHTA and CDR2 is FQGTGA. The CDR3 totals 15 residues. V gave up 8 bases and J gave up 2 bases; unmatched junction bases: 6. Here the CDR3 reads CASGILAGVTDTQYF. The CDR3 DNA follows: TGTGCCAGCGGAATACTAGCGGGAGTCACAGATACGCAGTATTTT.

This clonotype has at least ten counts. The V and J genes are TRBV10-1 and TRBJ2-5; 10 nucleotides agree with TRBD2. Looked up from germline, CDR1 is WNHNN and CDR2 is SYGVQD (reference sequence). The junction had 6 bases not matched to a gene; V was cut back by 6 bases and J by 2 bases. This CDR3 spans 15 amino acids. CDR3 sequence: CASSAGLAVQETQYF. Here the CDR3 DNA reads TGCGCCAGCAGCGCAGGACTAGCGGTACAAGAGACCCAGTACTTC.

This clonotype was observed at least ten times. The rearrangement links TRBV13 to TRBJ2-3; D gene uncertain. Germline V gene sequence: CDR1 PRHDT, CDR2 FYEKMQ (reference sequence). The CDR3 contains 12 residues. V lost 3 bases, J lost 4 bases, and 5 bases lay in between. The chain's CDR3 is CASSFWADTQYF. The CDR3 DNA follows: TGTGCCAGCAGCTTTTGGGCAGATACGCAGTATTTT.

This clonotype appeared many times. The CDR3 DNA sequence: TGTGCCAGCAGCCCGACTAGCGGGTCCTACAATGAGCAGTTCTTC. This encodes CASSPTSGSYNEQFF. The chain links TRBV5-5 to TRBJ2-1; the match to TRBD2 covers 10 bases. CDR3 size: 15 residues. From germline, CDR1 is SGHKS and CDR2 YYEKEE (reference sequence). Unmatched junction bases numbered 2, after V lost 4 bases and J lost 1 base.

The chain joins TRBV5-6 to TRBJ1-6; 8 bases line up with TRBD1. CDR3 size: 16 residues. The V segment lost 3 bases and the J segment 11 bases; nucleotides outside the gene matches: 13. Germline V CDR1 and CDR2: SGHDT, YYEEEE. CDR3 nucleotide sequence: TGTGCCAGCAGCTGGGGACAGGCCGTGGTTGGGACACCCCTCCACTTT. Translated, it gives CASSWGQAVVGTPLHF.